The T cell receptor (beta chain) described here comes from a study of cytomegalovirus exposure and HLA in healthy donors. Findings of the study overall: It was shown in a later analysis that HLA-associated TCR beta chains were more clonally expanded than other, equally common chains.

About this clone itself: Its antigen is not identified.

The PCR was carried out with 60 Vbeta primers and 13 Jbeta primers. Using immunoSEQ multiplex PCR, the repertoire was profiled, and TCRdb retains in-frame clones only, with some absent. Among nearly 110,000 clones listed, more than 65% were seen once. The germline CDR1 and CDR2 sequences are GTSNPN and SVGIG (reference sequence). The CDR3 has 11 amino acids. Trimming removed 5 bases from V and 3 bases from J, with 7 bases in between. The V and J genes are TRBV30 and TRBJ1-2, with D perhaps matching TRBD1 (6 bases). Input material: PBMCs. The receptor's source is a boy aged 10-17 years in good health and CMV-seronegative. CDR3 in amino acids: CAWAGDYGYTF. The CDR3, as DNA: TGTGCCTGGGCAGGGGACTATGGCTACACCTTC.